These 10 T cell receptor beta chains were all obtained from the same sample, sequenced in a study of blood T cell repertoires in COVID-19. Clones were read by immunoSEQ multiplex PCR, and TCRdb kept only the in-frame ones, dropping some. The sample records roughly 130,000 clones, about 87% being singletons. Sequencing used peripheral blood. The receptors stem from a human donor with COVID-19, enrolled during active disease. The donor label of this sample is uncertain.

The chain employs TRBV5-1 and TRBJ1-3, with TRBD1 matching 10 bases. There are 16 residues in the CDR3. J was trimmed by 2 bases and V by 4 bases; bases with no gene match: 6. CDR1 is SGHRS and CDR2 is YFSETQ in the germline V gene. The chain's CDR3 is CASSASGTGAGNTIYF. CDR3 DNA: TGCGCCAGCAGCGCCTCCGGGACAGGGGCTGGAAACACCATATATTTT.

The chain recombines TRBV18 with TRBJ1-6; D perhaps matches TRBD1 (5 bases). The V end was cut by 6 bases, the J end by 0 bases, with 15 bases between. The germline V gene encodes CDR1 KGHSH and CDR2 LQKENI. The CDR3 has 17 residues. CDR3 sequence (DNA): TGTGCCAGCTCCCAGGGAGGCCCTAGCTCCTATAATTCACCCCTCCACTTT. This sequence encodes CASSQGGPSSYNSPLHF.

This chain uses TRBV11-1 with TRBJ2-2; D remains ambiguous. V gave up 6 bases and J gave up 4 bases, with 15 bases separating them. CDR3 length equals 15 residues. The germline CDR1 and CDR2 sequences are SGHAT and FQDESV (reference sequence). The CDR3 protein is CASSAKNRGTGELFF. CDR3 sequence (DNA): TGTGCCAGCAGTGCTAAGAACCGTGGCACCGGGGAGCTGTTTTTT.

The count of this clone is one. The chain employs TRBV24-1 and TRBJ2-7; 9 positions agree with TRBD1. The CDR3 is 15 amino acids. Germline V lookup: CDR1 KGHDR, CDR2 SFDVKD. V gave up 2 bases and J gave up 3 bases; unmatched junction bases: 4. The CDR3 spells CATSDSETGGYEQYF. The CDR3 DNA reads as TGTGCCACCAGTGATTCGGAGACAGGGGGCTACGAGCAGTACTTC.

This chain's CDR3 is CASSVLAGGYTEAFF. Here the CDR3 DNA reads TGTGCCAGCAGCGTATTGGCAGGTGGTTACACTGAAGCTTTCTTT. The rearrangement uses TRBV9 and TRBJ1-1; no firm D call. Germline assignment: CDR1 SGDLS and CDR2 YYNGEE. The CDR3 spans 15 residues. Trimming stripped 1 base from V and 3 bases from J, with 13 bases between. Drawing the rest from reference TRBV9 and TRBJ1-1, the complete variable domain is DSGVTQTPKHLITATGQRVTLRCSPRSGDLSVYWYQQSLDQGLQFLIQYYNGEERAKGNILERFSAQQFPDLHSELNLSSLELGDSALYFCASSVLAGGYTEAFFGQGTRLTVV.

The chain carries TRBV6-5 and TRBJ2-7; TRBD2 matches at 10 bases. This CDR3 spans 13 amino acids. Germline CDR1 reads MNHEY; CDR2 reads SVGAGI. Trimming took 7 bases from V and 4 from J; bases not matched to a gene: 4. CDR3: CASKASGRYEQYF. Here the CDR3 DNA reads TGTGCCAGCAAGGCTAGCGGGAGATACGAGCAGTACTTC.

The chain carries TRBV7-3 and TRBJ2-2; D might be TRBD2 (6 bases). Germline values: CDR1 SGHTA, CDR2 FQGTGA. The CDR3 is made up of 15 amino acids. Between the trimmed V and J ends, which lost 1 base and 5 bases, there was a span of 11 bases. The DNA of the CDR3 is TGTGCCAGCAGCTTAAAACCCGGGAGTACCGGGGAGCTGTTTTTT. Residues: CASSLKPGSTGELFF.

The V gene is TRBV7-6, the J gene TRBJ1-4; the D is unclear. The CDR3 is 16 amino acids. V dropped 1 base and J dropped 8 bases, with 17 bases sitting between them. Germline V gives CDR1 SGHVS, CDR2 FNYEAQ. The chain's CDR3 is CASSLGRVWRREKLFF. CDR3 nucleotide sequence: TGTGCCAGCAGCTTAGGGAGGGTGTGGAGGCGAGAAAAACTGTTTTTT.

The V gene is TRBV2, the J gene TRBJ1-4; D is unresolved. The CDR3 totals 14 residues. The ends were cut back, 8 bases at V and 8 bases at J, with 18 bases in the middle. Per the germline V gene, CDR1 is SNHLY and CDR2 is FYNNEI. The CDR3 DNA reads TGTGCCAGCGCTTACAGTCCCCGGAGGGAAAAACTGTTTTTT. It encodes CASAYSPRREKLFF.

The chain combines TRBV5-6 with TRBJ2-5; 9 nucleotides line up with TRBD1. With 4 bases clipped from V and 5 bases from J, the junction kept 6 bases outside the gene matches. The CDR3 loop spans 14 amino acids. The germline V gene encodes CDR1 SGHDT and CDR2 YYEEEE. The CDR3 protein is CASSRGQGRETQYF. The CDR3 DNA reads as TGTGCCAGCAGCCGGGGACAGGGCAGGGAGACCCAGTACTTC.